Described below is a single T cell receptor (beta chain) sequence and its context. No antigen is known for it. No base-level quality is on record; no much larger clone is a single base apart. The data belong to a study of T cells after yellow fever vaccination (dated by TCRdb to the late 2010s). Regarding the research as a whole: The SMART-Seq v4 Ultra Low Input RNA kit was used to prepare libraries from fractions with low cell numbers. To follow T-cell clones before and after primary and booster YFV17D yellow fever vaccination, bulk TCR alpha and beta repertoires were sequenced over time. Two healthy male donors, one aged 18 to 29 and one aged 30 to 40 years, made up the cohort. Blood was collected at multiple timepoints before and after primary and secondary immunization, and bulk PBMC replicates and cell subsets were isolated. What the research found in general, with its limitations: A small fraction of clonotypes appeared in both the CD4 and CD8 compartments, likely as a result of convergent recombination. Only two donors were included in the study, so the extent to which the findings can be generalized is limited. The secondary T-cell response was weaker than the primary response but faster, peaking on day 5 instead of day 15. Computational filtering was required because FACS-sorted repertoires could contain abundant contaminating clonotypes from the bulk population. After the booster, most of the clones that had expanded following primary vaccination were detected again (around 95% of CD4 and roughly 88% of CD8), which suggests that memory was broadly maintained.

Reading the germline V gene gives CDR1 SQVTM and CDR2 ANQGSEA. The CDR3 numbers 14 residues from cysteine through phenylalanine. The read is trimmed to its CDR3 DNA, 42 bases read in frame from base 1. The germline ends are 10 bases apart after V is trimmed by 7 bases and J by 0 bases. The sequencer was an Illumina NovaSeq 6000. TCR cDNA was synthesized by 5'RACE template switching, through which a universal primer site and unique molecular identifiers were introduced. Priming of cDNA synthesis was performed from both the TCR alpha and TCR beta constant segments. Two PCR steps were used to amplify libraries, with sample barcodes and sequencing adapters being added in the second step. Libraries were sequenced on Illumina HiSeq 2500 (2x100 bp) or NovaSeq (2x150 bp). As for the authors' bioinformatics: MIGEC handled demultiplexing of reads and collapsing into UMI consensus sequences, while MiXCR performed V(D)J alignment. Clonotypes responding to the vaccine were identified with edgeR on replicate PBMC samples, with the criteria of FDR below 0.01 and a log2 fold change above 5 up to day 15. Bulk clonotypes were assigned CD4 or CD8 identity according to which sequenced CD4 or CD8 repertoire held them at higher abundance. TCRdb handled the public reads itself, with Q25 trimming in fastp and clone calling in MiXCR, and kept productive beta chains. One record per CDR3 amino acid sequence lists the most common genes and DNA. TCRdb, not the original authors, processed these V and J calls. The sample profile shows fewer than 400,000 distinct CDR3 sequences; roughly a tenth of them were found once. The top ten hold about 3.3% of the sample.

According to the study, the label for this sample's treatment or condition signals: live attenuated yellow fever vaccine strain. A standard Ficoll-Paque protocol was used to isolate PBMCs from peripheral blood. Dynabeads CD4 and CD8 positive selection kits were used to isolate the CD4 and CD8 T-cell fractions. TriZol was used to extract RNA from bulk PBMCs, CD4 and CD8 fractions, and dextramer-positive and dextramer-negative fractions. Recombination linked TRBV29-1 to TRBJ2-6, with the D gene not confidently named. The specimen comprised CD4+ T cells sorted from PBMCs, sampled 45 days after the yellow fever booster vaccination. This clonotype originated in a man younger than 35 who received the YFV17D yellow fever vaccine. The nucleotide sequence reads as follows: TGCAGCGGCGGCAGCTCCTCTGGGGCCAACGTCCTGACTTTC. Its amino acids are CSGGSSSGANVLTF.